Below are 17 T cell receptor beta chains sequenced from a single sample in a study of blood T cell repertoires in COVID-19. Libraries were prepared by immunoSEQ multiplex PCR; TCRdb keeps only in-frame clonotypes and omits some of them. Here the sample spans fewer than 400,000 clones, approximately 86% being singletons. Sequenced: peripheral blood. All receptors derive from a human donor in a cohort sampled during active COVID-19.

This chain links TRBV7-8 with TRBJ1-6; 7 positions match TRBD1. The V gene end was trimmed by 1 base and the J gene end by 4 bases; junction bases not matched to a gene: 4. Looked up from germline, CDR1 is SGHVS and CDR2 is FQNEAQ. The CDR3 runs to 16 residues. The CDR3 DNA reads as TGTGCCAGCAGCTTAGTTGCAGGGGGTTATAATTCACCCCTCCACTTT. The encoded protein is CASSLVAGGYNSPLHF.

The CDR3 loop is CASSNPGTALYGYTF. DNA for the CDR3: TGTGCCAGCAGTAACCCCGGGACAGCTCTCTATGGCTACACCTTC. The chain employs TRBV6-5 and TRBJ1-2; TRBD1 aligns across 7 bases. V shed 5 bases, J shed 4 bases, and the junction held 10 bases outside the gene matches. Germline values: CDR1 MNHEY, CDR2 SVGAGI. This CDR3 has 15 residues.

The V and J genes are TRBV11-2 and TRBJ2-5, with D possibly matching TRBD2 (6 bases). V was shortened by 5 bases and J by 11 bases, with 18 bases between the two germline ends. In germline, CDR1 is SGHAT, CDR2 FQNNGV. The CDR3 has 13 residues. This CDR3 reads CASSPSPGDRQYF. CDR3 sequence (DNA): TGTGCCAGCAGCCCCTCGCCGGGGGACCGACAGTACTTC.

This clone was detected once. This chain's CDR3 is CASSLDGSFENQPQHF. The CDR3 DNA is TGCGCCAGCAGCTTGGATGGTTCGTTTGAGAATCAGCCCCAGCATTTT. V gene TRBV5-1 combines with J gene TRBJ1-5, with unresolved D. V lost 0 bases and J 4 bases, leaving 14 bases between the germline ends. The CDR3 contains 16 residues. The germline V gene has CDR1 SGHRS and CDR2 YFSETQ.

This chain joins TRBV19 and TRBJ1-6; D is perhaps TRBD1 (5 bases). Trimming left V 6 bases short and J 7 bases short, with 7 bases between. Germline CDR1 reads LNHDA; CDR2 reads SQIVND (reference sequence). This CDR3 contains 12 residues. CDR3 region: CASRGGNSPLHF. The CDR3 DNA follows: TGTGCCAGTAGGGGGGGGAATTCACCCCTCCACTTT.

The chain employs TRBV19 and TRBJ1-6; 7 bases align to TRBD1. The J segment lost 10 bases and the V segment lost 11 bases, leaving 14 bases of the junction unmatched. The CDR3 is 14 amino acids. Germline V lookup: CDR1 LNHDA, CDR2 SQIVND (reference sequence). The CDR3 reads CACWDGTVKSPLHF. The CDR3 region has the DNA TGTGCCTGTTGGGACGGGACAGTAAAATCACCCCTCCACTTT.

The chain recombines TRBV10-3 with TRBJ1-3, with a possible D match to TRBD1 (6 bases). The germline V gene has CDR1 ENHRY and CDR2 SYGVKD. The CDR3 totals 15 residues. Trimming removed 8 bases from V and 0 bases from J, with 14 bases in between. CDR3 coding DNA: TGTGCCATCCGGGACACCCTCTCCTCTGGAAACACCATATATTTT. Protein product: CAIRDTLSSGNTIYF.

This chain joins TRBV2 and TRBJ2-1; 7 nucleotides agree with TRBD1. CDR1 is SNHLY and CDR2 is FYNNEI in the germline V gene. The V gene end was trimmed by 7 bases and the J gene end by 2 bases; junction bases not matched to a gene: 8. The CDR3 is 15 amino acids. The DNA of the CDR3 is TGTGCCAGCATTCACGGACAGGTCACCTACAATGAGCAGTTCTTC. Protein product: CASIHGQVTYNEQFF. Full variable domain (rest looked up from reference TRBV2 and TRBJ2-1): EPEVTQTPSHQVTQMGQEVILRCVPISNHLYFYWYRQILGQKVEFLVSFYNNEISEKSEIFDDQFSVERPDGSNFTLKIRSTKLEDSAMYFCASIHGQVTYNEQFFGPGTRLTVL.

V is TRBV27 and J is TRBJ1-1, with TRBD1 matching 8 bases. V shed 0 bases, J shed 4 bases, and the junction held 7 bases outside the gene matches. CDR3 length: 16 residues. CDR1 is MNHEY, CDR2 SMNVEV, per germline (reference sequence). CDR3 region: CASSLSGRGRGTEAFF. CDR3 nucleotide sequence: TGTGCCAGCAGTTTATCGGGCAGGGGGCGCGGCACTGAAGCTTTCTTT.

A few counts support this clone. The gene calls are TRBV11-2 and TRBJ1-1; possibly TRBD1 for D (5 bases). V lost 1 base to trimming and J lost 6 bases, with 15 bases between them. CDR3 length: 15 residues. Germline V CDR1 and CDR2: SGHAT, FQNNGV. CDR3 sequence (DNA): TGTGCCAGCAGCTTAGGGGGCGCTTGGAGTCCTGAAGCTTTCTTT. Residues: CASSLGGAWSPEAFF. Full variable domain (missing parts from reference TRBV11-2 and TRBJ1-1): EAGVAQSPRYKIIEKRQSVAFWCNPISGHATLYWYQQILGQGPKLLIQFQNNGVVDDSQLPKDRFSAERLKGVDSTLKIQPAKLEDSAVYLCASSLGGAWSPEAFFGQGTRLTVV.

CDR3 bases: TGTGCCAGCAGTTCGGGGTTGGATCTCCCTGACCCCCCAAGCTATGGCTACACCTTC. Its protein is CASSSGLDLPDPPSYGYTF. This chain links TRBV7-9 with TRBJ1-2; D unresolved. Trimming left V 6 bases short and J 4 bases short, with 30 bases between. The CDR3 is 19 amino acids. CDR1 and CDR2 (germline): SEHNR, FQNEAQ (reference sequence).

The V and J genes are TRBV30 and TRBJ1-1, with unresolved D. V was pared by 0 bases and J by 5 bases, with 16 bases between. CDR1 is GTSNPN and CDR2 is SVGIG in the germline V gene (reference sequence). The CDR3 has 15 residues. The CDR3 DNA reads as TGTGCCTGGAGTGTACCTAGGGAGGGTAGGACTGAAGCTTTCTTT. Translated, it gives CAWSVPREGRTEAFF.

The rearrangement joins TRBV5-4 to TRBJ2-5; 12 positions match TRBD2. This CDR3 is 16 amino acids long. From germline, CDR1 is SGHNT and CDR2 YYREEE (reference sequence). Losses at the gene ends were 4 bases for V and 7 bases for J; bases not matched to a gene: 11. CDR3 in DNA: TGTGCCAGCAGCCCTCCCGGACTAGCGGGATATGGGACCCAGTACTTC. It translates to CASSPPGLAGYGTQYF.

This sequence joins TRBV5-1 and TRBJ1-3, with 8 nucleotides matching TRBD1. The CDR3 consists of 16 residues. V gave up 4 bases and J gave up 3 bases; unmatched junction bases: 9. The germline gives CDR1 SGHRS, CDR2 YFSETQ. In nucleotides, the CDR3 is TGCGCCAGCAGCAGCGGACAGGGTCTATTTGGAAACACCATATATTTT. This codes for CASSSGQGLFGNTIYF.

With regard to this clone: Distinct nucleotide sequences in the sample also encode this CDR3. The rearrangement joins TRBV30 to TRBJ1-5; 8 bases map to TRBD1. This CDR3 contains 13 residues. The junction had 4 bases not matched to a gene; V was cut back by 2 bases and J by 7 bases. Germline V gene data show CDR1 as GTSNPN and CDR2 as SVGIG (reference sequence). The CDR3 DNA sequence: TGTGCCTGGAGTCCCGACAGGGGACAGCCCCAGCATTTT. This codes for CAWSPDRGQPQHF.

V and J are TRBV7-9 and TRBJ2-1; 13 bases match TRBD2. CDR3 length: 18 amino acids. V shed 4 bases, J shed 8 bases, and the junction held 14 bases outside the gene matches. Germline V CDR1 and CDR2: SEHNR, FQNEAQ (reference sequence). CDR3 in amino acids: CASSSRGGGTSGTHEQFF. The CDR3 DNA reads TGTGCCAGCAGCTCACGGGGGGGAGGGACTAGCGGGACCCATGAGCAGTTCTTC.

The chain carries TRBV5-4 and TRBJ1-4; unclear D gene. Germline assignment: CDR1 SGHNT and CDR2 YYREEE (reference sequence). The CDR3 is 15 amino acids. Trimming left V 1 base short and J 7 bases short, with 14 bases between. The CDR3, as DNA: TGTGCCAGCAGCTTGCGGGGAGTGGGTCGTGAAAAACTGTTTTTT. It specifies CASSLRGVGREKLFF. Full variable domain (outside the CDR3, taken from reference TRBV5-4 and TRBJ1-4): ETGVTQSPTHLIKTRGQQVTLRCSSQSGHNTVSWYQQALGQGPQFIFQYYREEENGRGNFPPRFSGLQFPNYSSELNVNALELDDSALYLCASSLRGVGREKLFFGSGTQLSVL.